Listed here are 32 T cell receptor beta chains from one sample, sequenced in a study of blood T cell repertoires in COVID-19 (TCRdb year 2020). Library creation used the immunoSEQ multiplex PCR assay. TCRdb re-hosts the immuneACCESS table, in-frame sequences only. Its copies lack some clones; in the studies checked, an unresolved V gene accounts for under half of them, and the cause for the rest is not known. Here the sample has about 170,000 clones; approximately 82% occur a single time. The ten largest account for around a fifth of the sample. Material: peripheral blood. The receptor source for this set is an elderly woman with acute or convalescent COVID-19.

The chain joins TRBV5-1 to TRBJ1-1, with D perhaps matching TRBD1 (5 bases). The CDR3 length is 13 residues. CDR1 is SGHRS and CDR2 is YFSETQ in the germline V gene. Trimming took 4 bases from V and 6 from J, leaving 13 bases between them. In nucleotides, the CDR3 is TGCGCCAGCAGCGAGCAGGGTACCTCTGAAGCTTTCTTT. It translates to CASSEQGTSEAFF.

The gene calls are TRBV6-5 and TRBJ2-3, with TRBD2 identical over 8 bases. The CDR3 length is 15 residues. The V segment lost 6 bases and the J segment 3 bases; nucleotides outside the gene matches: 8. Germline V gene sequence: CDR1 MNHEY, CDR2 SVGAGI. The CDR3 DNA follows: TGTGCCAGCAGGCCCCACAGCGGGAGAACAGATACGCAGTATTTT. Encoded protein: CASRPHSGRTDTQYF.

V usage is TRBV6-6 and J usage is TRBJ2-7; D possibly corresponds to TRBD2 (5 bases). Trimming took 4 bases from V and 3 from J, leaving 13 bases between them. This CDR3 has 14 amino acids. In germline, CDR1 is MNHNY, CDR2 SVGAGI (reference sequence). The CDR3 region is CASSWGSAYYEQYF. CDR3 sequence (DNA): TGTGCCAGCAGTTGGGGTAGCGCCTACTACGAGCAGTACTTC.

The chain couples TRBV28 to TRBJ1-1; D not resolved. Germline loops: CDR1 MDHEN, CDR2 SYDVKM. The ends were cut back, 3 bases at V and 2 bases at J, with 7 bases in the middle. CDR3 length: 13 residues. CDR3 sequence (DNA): TGTGCCAGCAGTTTCGGGAGAAACACTGAAGCTTTCTTT. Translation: CASSFGRNTEAFF.

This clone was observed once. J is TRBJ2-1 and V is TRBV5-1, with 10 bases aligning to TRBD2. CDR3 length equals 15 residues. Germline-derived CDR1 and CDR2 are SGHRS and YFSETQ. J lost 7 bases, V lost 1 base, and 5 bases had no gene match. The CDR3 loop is CASSLRASGRNEQFF. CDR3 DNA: TGCGCCAGCAGCTTGAGGGCTAGCGGGAGAAATGAGCAGTTCTTC. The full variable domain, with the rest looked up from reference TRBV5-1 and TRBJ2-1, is KAGVTQTPRYLIKTRGQQVTLSCSPISGHRSVSWYQQTPGQGLQFLFEYFSETQRNKGNFPGRFSGRQFSNSRSEMNVSTLELGDSALYLCASSLRASGRNEQFFGPGTRLTVL.

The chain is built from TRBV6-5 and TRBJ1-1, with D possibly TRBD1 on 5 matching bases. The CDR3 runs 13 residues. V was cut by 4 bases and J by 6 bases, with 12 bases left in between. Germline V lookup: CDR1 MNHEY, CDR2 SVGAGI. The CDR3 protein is CASSSQGMAEAFF. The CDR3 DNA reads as TGTGCCAGCAGTTCGCAGGGTATGGCTGAAGCTTTCTTT.

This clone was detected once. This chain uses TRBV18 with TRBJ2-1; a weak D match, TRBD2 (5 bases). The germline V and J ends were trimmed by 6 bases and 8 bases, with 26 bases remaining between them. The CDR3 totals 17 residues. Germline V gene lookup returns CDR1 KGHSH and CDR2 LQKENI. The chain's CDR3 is CASSYLETSMLVDEQFF. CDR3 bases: TGTGCCAGCTCTTACTTAGAAACTAGTATGTTGGTCGATGAGCAGTTCTTC.

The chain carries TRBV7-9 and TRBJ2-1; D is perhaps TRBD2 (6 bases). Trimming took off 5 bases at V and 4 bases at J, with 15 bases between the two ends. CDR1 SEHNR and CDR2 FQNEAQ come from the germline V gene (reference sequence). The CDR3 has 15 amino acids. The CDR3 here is CASSPRGSGYNEQFF. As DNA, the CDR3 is TGTGCCAGCAGCCCCCGCGGTAGCGGTTACAATGAGCAGTTCTTC.

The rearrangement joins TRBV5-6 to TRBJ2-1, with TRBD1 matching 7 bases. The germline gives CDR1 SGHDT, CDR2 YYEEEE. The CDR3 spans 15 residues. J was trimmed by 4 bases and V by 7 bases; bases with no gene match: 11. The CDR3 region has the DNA TGTGCCAGCTACAGGGGATATACGGGGTACAATGAGCAGTTCTTC. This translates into CASYRGYTGYNEQFF.

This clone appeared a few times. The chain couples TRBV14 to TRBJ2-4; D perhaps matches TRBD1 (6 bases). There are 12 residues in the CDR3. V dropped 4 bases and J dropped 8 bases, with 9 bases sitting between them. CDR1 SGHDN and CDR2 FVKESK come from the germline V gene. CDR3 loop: CASSPRGYIQYF. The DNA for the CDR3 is TGTGCCAGCAGCCCGAGGGGGTACATTCAGTACTTC.

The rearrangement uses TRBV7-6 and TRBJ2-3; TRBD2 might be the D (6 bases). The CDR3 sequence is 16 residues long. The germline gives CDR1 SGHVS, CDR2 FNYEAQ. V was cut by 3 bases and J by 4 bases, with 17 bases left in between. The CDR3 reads CASSFSPRGNADTQYF. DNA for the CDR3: TGTGCCAGCAGCTTCTCACCTCGGGGGAATGCAGATACGCAGTATTTT.

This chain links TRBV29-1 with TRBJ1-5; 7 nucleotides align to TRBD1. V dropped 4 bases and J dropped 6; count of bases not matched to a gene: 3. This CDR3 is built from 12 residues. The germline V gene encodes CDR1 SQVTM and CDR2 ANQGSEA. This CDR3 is CSVGEGAQPQHF. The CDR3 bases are TGCAGCGTTGGAGAGGGGGCTCAGCCCCAGCATTTT.

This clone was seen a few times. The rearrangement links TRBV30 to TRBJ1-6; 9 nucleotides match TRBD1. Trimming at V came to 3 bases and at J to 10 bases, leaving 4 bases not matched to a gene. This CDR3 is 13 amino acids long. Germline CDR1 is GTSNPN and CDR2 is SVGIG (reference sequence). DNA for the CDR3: TGTGCCTGGAGAAGGACAGGGGACTCACCCCTCCACTTT. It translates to CAWRRTGDSPLHF.

This CDR3 is CASSYGSSDTQYF. In DNA, the CDR3 is TGTGCCAGCAGTTACGGCTCTTCAGATACGCAGTATTTT. The V and J genes are TRBV6-2 or TRBV6-3 and TRBJ2-3; D is unresolved. Germline CDR1 MNHEY, CDR2 SVGEGT. Trimming took 2 bases from V and 4 from J, leaving 7 bases between them. CDR3 length: 13 residues.

The CDR3 spells CASSRMTGANYGYTF. The CDR3 bases are TGTGCCAGCAGTCGGATGACAGGTGCCAACTATGGCTACACCTTC. This chain joins TRBV5-6 and TRBJ1-2; perhaps TRBD1 as D (6 bases). The V end was cut by 5 bases, the J end by 2 bases, with 16 bases between. The CDR3 consists of 15 residues. The germline V gene has CDR1 SGHDT and CDR2 YYEEEE.

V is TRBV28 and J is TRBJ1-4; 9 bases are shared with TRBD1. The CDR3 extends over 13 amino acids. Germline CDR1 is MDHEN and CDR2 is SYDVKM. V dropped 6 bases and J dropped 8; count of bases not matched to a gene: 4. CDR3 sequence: CASRGQGLEKLFF. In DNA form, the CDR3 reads TGTGCCAGCAGGGGACAGGGACTCGAAAAACTGTTTTTT.

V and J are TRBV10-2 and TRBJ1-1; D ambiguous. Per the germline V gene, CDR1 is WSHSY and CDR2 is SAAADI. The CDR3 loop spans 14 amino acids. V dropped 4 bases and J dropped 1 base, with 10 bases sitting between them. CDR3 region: CASSVTEGNTEAFF. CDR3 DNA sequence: TGCGCCAGCAGTGTGACGGAGGGGAACACTGAAGCTTTCTTT.

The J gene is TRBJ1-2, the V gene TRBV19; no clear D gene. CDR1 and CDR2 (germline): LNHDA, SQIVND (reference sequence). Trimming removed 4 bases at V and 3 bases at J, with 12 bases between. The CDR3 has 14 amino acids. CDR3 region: CASSRVLSDYGYTF. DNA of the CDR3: TGTGCCAGTAGTAGGGTATTAAGCGACTATGGCTACACCTTC.

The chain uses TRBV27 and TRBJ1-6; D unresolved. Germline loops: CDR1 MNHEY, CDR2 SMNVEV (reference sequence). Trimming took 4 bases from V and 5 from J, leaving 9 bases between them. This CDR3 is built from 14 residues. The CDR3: CASSSRGHNSPLHF. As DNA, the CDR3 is TGTGCCAGCAGTTCCCGGGGTCATAATTCACCCCTCCACTTT.

The CDR3 is CASSLVRSMNTEAFF. The CDR3 region has the DNA TGCGCCAGCAGCTTGGTACGGAGCATGAACACTGAAGCTTTCTTT. The J gene is TRBJ1-1, the V gene TRBV5-1; D call uncertain. The CDR3 runs 15 residues. V shed 0 bases and J shed 0 bases, with 9 bases lying between them. Germline V gene sequence: CDR1 SGHRS, CDR2 YFSETQ.

CDR3 sequence reads: CASSQQGNYGYTF. DNA of the CDR3: TGCGCCAGCAGCCAGCAGGGAAACTATGGCTACACCTTC. J is TRBJ1-2 and V is TRBV5-1; possible D gene TRBD1, 5 bases. V lost 4 bases, J lost 2 bases, and 9 bases lay in between. CDR1 and CDR2 from the germline V gene are SGHRS and YFSETQ. The CDR3 has 13 amino acids.

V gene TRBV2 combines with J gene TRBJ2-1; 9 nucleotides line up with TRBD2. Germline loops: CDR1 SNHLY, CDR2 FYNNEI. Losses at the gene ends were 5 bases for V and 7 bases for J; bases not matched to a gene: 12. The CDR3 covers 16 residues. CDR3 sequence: CASSRDPGLALNEQFF. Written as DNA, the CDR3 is TGTGCCAGCAGTCGTGACCCGGGACTAGCTTTGAATGAGCAGTTCTTC.

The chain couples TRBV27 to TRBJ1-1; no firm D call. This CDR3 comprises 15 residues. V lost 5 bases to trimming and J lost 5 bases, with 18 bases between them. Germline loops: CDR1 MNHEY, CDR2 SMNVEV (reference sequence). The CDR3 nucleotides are TGTGCCAGCAGTCCTTTCACAGTCGCGGGAACTGAAGCTTTCTTT. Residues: CASSPFTVAGTEAFF.

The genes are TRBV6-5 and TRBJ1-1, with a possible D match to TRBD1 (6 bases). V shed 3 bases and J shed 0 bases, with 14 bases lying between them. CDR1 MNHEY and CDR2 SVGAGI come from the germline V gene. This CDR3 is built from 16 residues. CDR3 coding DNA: TGTGCCAGCAGTTATGGGATGGGGGCGCTGAACACTGAAGCTTTCTTT. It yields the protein CASSYGMGALNTEAFF.

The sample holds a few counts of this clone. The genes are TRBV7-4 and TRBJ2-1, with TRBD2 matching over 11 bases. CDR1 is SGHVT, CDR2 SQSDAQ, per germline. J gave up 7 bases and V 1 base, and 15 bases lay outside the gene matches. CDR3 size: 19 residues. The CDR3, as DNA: TGTGCCAGCAGCTTAGGTATCTTAGCGGGAGGGACGGACGGGAATGAGCAGTTCTTC. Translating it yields CASSLGILAGGTDGNEQFF.

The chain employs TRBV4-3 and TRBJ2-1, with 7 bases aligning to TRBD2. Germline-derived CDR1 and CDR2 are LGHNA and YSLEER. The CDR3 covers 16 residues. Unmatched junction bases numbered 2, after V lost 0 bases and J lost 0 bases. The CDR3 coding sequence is TGCGCCAGCAGCCAAGATGGGGGGGTCTCCTACAATGAGCAGTTCTTC. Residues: CASSQDGGVSYNEQFF.

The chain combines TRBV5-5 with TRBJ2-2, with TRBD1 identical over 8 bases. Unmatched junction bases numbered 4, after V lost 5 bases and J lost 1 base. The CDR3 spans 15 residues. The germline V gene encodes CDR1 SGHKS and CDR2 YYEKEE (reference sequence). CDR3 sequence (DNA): TGTGCCAGCAGTTTCGGGACAGGGAACACCGGGGAGCTGTTTTTT. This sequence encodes CASSFGTGNTGELFF. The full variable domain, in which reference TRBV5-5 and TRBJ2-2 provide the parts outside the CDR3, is DAGVTQSPTHLIKTRGQQVTLRCSPISGHKSVSWYQQVLGQGPQFIFQYYEKEERGRGNFPDRFSARQFPNYSSELNVNALLLGDSALYLCASSFGTGNTGELFFGEGSRLTVL.

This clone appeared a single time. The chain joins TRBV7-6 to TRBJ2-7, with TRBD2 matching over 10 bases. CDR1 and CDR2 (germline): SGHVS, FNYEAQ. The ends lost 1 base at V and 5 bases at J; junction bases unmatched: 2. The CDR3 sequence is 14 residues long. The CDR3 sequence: CASSLVLAGNEQYF. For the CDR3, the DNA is TGTGCCAGCAGCTTAGTACTAGCGGGAAACGAGCAGTACTTC.

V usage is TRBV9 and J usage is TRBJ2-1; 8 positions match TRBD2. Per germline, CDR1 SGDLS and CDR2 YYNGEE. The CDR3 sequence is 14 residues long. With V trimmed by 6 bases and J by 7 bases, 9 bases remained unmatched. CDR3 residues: CASNPWGGGNEQFF. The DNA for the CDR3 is TGTGCCAGCAATCCTTGGGGCGGGGGGAATGAGCAGTTCTTC.

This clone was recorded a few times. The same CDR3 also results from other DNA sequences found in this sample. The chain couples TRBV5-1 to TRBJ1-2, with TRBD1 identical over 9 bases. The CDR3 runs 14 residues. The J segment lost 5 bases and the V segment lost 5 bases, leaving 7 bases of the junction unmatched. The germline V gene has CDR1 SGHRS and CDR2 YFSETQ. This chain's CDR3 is CASRDGTGSYGYTF. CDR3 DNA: TGCGCCAGCAGGGATGGGACAGGGTCTTATGGCTACACCTTC.

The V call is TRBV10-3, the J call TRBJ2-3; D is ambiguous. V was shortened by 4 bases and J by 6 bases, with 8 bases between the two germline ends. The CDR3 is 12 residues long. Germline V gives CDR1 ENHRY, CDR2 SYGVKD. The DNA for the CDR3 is TGTGCCATCAGTGGGGTGAGGGATACGCAGTATTTT. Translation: CAISGVRDTQYF.

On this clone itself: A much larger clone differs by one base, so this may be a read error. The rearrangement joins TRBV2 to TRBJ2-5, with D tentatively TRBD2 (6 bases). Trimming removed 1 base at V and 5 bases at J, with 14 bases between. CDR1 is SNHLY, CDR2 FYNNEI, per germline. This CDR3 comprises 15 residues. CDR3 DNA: TGTGCCAGCAGTGAAGGCAGGAGGGCCGGTGAGACCCAGTACTTC. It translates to CASSEGRRAGETQYF.